This entry features one TCR beta chain sequence. Its antigen remains unidentified. The data derive from a study of siplizumab effects on memory and regulatory T cells. Study-wide findings and caveats: Alloreactive sequences that could be traced to unstimulated CD4+ memory cells showed a significant reduction under siplizumab. Mean Treg-derived proportions of mappable alloreactive CD4+ clones were over 65% for siplizumab and roughly 27% for controls. Naive T cells apparently outstripped memory cells in diversity and seemed major alloresponse contributors. Suppression by proliferating Tregs derived from siplizumab cultures was not verified.

The junction had 6 bases not matched to a gene; V was cut back by 7 bases and J by 5 bases. This CDR3 region has 14 residues. Germline-derived CDR1 and CDR2 are MNHNY and SVGAGI (reference sequence). The protocol was immunoSEQ multiplex PCR, while the TCRdb copy is restricted to in-frame clones and leaves out a portion. The repertoire includes 75,000 to 100,000 clones, just under 95% of them detected once, and 1% to 1.5% sits in the top ten. Sequencing was done on a sample of non-Treg CD4+ T cells sorted from blood. The sequence was obtained from a human donor in good health. The V and J genes are TRBV6-6 and TRBJ2-1; TRBD2 agrees at 9 bases. The CDR3 nucleotides are TGTGCCAGCATCGCGACTAGCGGCAACAATGAGCAGTTCTTC. Translation gives CASIATSGNNEQFF.